The clone carrying this T cell receptor (beta chain) was seen many times. Its antigen is as yet unknown. This entry comes from a study of identical twins. Overall study findings and caveats: Beta out-of-frame twin sharing showed a weaker excess. Abundant cord blood beta clonotypes carried fewer insertions; memory repertoires showed none.

After template switching added a universal primer site, the resulting cDNA carried unique molecular identifiers. Using its own MiXCR run on the 5' RACE reads, TCRdb lists one record per CDR3 protein. In the table there are around 510,000 distinct CDR3 sequences, over 11% of which are singletons. The germline V and J ends were trimmed by 1 base and 0 bases, with 10 bases remaining between them. This CDR3 comprises 16 residues. This sample was also put to use in a study of yellow fever vaccine responses in identical twins. That report notes: Twins' vaccine T cell responses reportedly seemed partly convergent and partly personalized.

The J gene is TRBJ2-1, the V gene TRBV12-3 or TRBV12-4; D call uncertain. Sequencing was carried out using CD4+ T cells sorted from blood. The clonotype was recovered from a woman aged 18-29 years in good health. CDR3 bases: TGTGCCAGCAGTTTAGGCCAGCCCAGCTCCTACAATGAGCAGTTCTTC. Amino acids: CASSLGQPSSYNEQFF.